These 8 T cell receptor beta chains were sequenced from one sample in a study of cytomegalovirus exposure and HLA in healthy donors. Vbeta (60) and Jbeta (13) primers were used in the PCR. This table comes from immunoSEQ multiplex PCR, and its TCRdb copy is limited to in-frame clones, with some not included. The table records over 130,000 clones, more than 60% of them present only once. The sample taken for sequencing was PBMCs. The receptor source for this set is a male donor in good health and CMV-seronegative.

The chain couples TRBV5-4 to TRBJ2-5, with D perhaps matching TRBD2 (6 bases). Trimming stripped 0 bases from V and 3 bases from J, with 6 bases between. Germline loops: CDR1 SGHNT, CDR2 YYREEE (reference sequence). This CDR3 comprises 13 residues. Here the CDR3 reads CASSLGGEETQYF. The CDR3 nucleotides are TGTGCCAGCAGCTTGGGGGGGGAAGAGACCCAGTACTTC.

The chain recombines TRBV9 with TRBJ2-2, with 7 bases aligning to TRBD1. Trimming at V came to 3 bases and at J to 5 bases, leaving 13 bases not matched to a gene. The length of the CDR3 is 17 residues. Germline V gives CDR1 SGDLS, CDR2 YYNGEE. DNA of the CDR3: TGTGCCAGCAGCGCCCTAACCGGGACAGTGGGAACCGGGGAGCTGTTTTTT. This sequence encodes CASSALTGTVGTGELFF.

This clone has more than one count but fewer than ten. The chain recombines TRBV18 with TRBJ1-5; possible D gene TRBD1, 5 bases. Per germline, CDR1 KGHSH and CDR2 LQKENI. CDR3 size: 14 residues. Between the trimmed V and J ends, which lost 3 bases and 3 bases, there was a span of 9 bases. The CDR3 here is CASSPTGPNQPQHF. For the CDR3, the DNA is TGTGCCAGCTCACCTACAGGTCCCAATCAGCCCCAGCATTTT.

The rearrangement links TRBV28 to TRBJ2-7; TRBD1 agrees at 10 bases. Germline V gene lookup returns CDR1 MDHEN and CDR2 SYDVKM. The trim removed 6 bases at V and 3 bases at J, leaving 14 bases unmatched. CDR3 length: 17 residues. CDR3 DNA sequence: TGTGCCAGCAGAGTTGGGAATCAGGGACAGGGGCTCTACGAGCAGTACTTC. Its translation: CASRVGNQGQGLYEQYF.

V usage is TRBV28 and J usage is TRBJ1-3; 10 bases align to TRBD1. The ends lost 6 bases at V and 3 bases at J; junction bases unmatched: 8. The CDR3 has 16 amino acids. The germline V gene has CDR1 MDHEN and CDR2 SYDVKM. CDR3 region: CASRPPGQGFGNTIYF. In DNA form, the CDR3 reads TGTGCCAGCAGGCCCCCGGGACAGGGGTTTGGAAACACCATATATTTT.

This clone appeared once. The rearrangement joins TRBV6-1 to TRBJ1-2, with D uncertain. The CDR3 consists of 16 residues. V dropped 2 bases and J dropped 2 bases, with 15 bases sitting between them. Germline V gene sequence: CDR1 MNHNS, CDR2 SASEGT. The chain's CDR3 is CASSELSAGLNYGYTF. In DNA, the CDR3 is TGTGCCAGCAGTGAATTGAGTGCGGGGTTAAACTATGGCTACACCTTC.

The rearrangement uses TRBV12-5 and TRBJ2-3, with 7 bases fitting TRBD2. V dropped 2 bases and J dropped 6; count of bases not matched to a gene: 11. The CDR3 length is 16 residues. Germline CDR1 reads LGHNT; CDR2 reads FRNRAP. CDR3 nucleotides: TGTGCTAGTGGTTTGAGGCTAGCGGAGCTATCGGATACGCAGTATTTT. Its translation is CASGLRLAELSDTQYF.

The gene calls are TRBV9 and TRBJ1-6; perhaps TRBD1 as D (5 bases). Germline CDR1 and CDR2: SGDLS and YYNGEE. The CDR3 is 16 residues long. V was clipped by 3 bases and J by 11 bases, with 21 bases between them. In nucleotides, the CDR3 is TGTGCCAGCAGCGAGGGAAGTCAGGGTGTCGATCCACCCCTCCACTTT. Amino acids: CASSEGSQGVDPPLHF.